This T cell receptor (beta chain) stems from a study of cytomegalovirus exposure and HLA in healthy donors. Findings and limits, study-wide: The study carried out a later analysis of TCR beta sequences. It associated around 17,000 of them with specific HLA alleles at a false discovery rate of 0.05. On later analysis, the bulk of CMV-associated TCR beta chains appeared to be HLA-restricted. Three CMV-associated chains proved CMV antigen-specific in vitro.

V lost 6 bases and J lost 5; bases outside the gene matches: 2. This CDR3 has 12 amino acids. Germline assignment: CDR1 WSHSY and CDR2 SAAADI. This PCR relied on a set of 60 Vbeta primers and 13 Jbeta primers. The data were produced by immunoSEQ multiplex PCR, yet TCRdb's version contains in-frame clones alone and is incomplete. The sample holds roughly 140,000 clones, more than 75% seen once. On this clone itself: Antigen: not known.

What was sequenced was PBMCs. The chain couples TRBV10-2 to TRBJ2-5; TRBD2 matches at 8 bases. The clonotype comes from a woman under 30 in good health and CMV-seropositive. This CDR3 reads CASSGLAETQYF. CDR3 nucleotide sequence: TGCGCCAGCAGCGGACTAGCTGAGACCCAGTACTTC.